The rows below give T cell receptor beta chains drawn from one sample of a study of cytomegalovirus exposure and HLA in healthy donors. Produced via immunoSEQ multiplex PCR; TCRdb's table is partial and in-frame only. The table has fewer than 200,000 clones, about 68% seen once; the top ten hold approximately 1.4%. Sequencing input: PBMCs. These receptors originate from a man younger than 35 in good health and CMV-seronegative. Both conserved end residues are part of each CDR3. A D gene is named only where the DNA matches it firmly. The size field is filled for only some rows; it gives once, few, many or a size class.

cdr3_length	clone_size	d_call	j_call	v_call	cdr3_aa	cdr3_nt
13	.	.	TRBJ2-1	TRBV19	CASMTGIHNEQFF	TGTGCCAGTATGACGGGTATACACAATGAGCAGTTCTTC
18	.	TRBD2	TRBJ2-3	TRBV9	CASSPRGTSGIFPDTQYF	TGTGCCAGCAGCCCCCGGGGGACTAGCGGGATTTTTCCAGATACGCAGTATTTT
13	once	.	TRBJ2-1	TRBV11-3	CASSLGGRLEQFF	TGTGCCAGCAGCTTAGGAGGGCGCCTAGAGCAGTTCTTC
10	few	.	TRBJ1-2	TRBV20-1	CRGAYYGYTF	TGCAGGGGGGCTTACTATGGCTACACCTTC
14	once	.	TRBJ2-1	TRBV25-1	CASNPRAVESIEFF	TGTGCCAGCAACCCCAGGGCCGTGGAGTCCATCGAGTTCTTC
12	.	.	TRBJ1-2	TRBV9	CASSSYSSGYTF	TGTGCCAGCAGCTCATACAGCAGTGGCTACACCTTC
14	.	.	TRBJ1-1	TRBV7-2	CASSLAGGSPEAFF	TGTGCCAGCAGCTTAGCGGGGGGGAGCCCTGAAGCTTTCTTT
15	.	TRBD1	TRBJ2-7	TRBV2	CASSEVTGPDYEQYF	TGTGCCAGCAGTGAGGTGACAGGGCCGGACTACGAGCAGTACTTC
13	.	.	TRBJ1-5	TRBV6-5	CASSERERQPQHF	TGTGCCAGCAGTGAACGGGAGAGGCAGCCCCAGCATTTT
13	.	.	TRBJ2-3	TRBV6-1	CASSEARRLAQYF	TGTGCCAGCAGTGAAGCTAGGCGGCTAGCGCAGTATTTT
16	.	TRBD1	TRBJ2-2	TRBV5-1	CASSTTGATNTGELFF	TGCGCCAGCAGCACCACAGGGGCGACGAACACCGGGGAGCTGTTTTTT
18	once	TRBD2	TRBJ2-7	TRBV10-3	CAISESKGLAGPSGEQYF	TGTGCCATCAGTGAGTCTAAAGGACTAGCGGGGCCTTCTGGCGAGCAGTACTTC
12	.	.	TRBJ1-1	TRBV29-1	CSVVSGNGEAFF	TGCAGCGTTGTTTCAGGGAACGGTGAAGCTTTCTTT
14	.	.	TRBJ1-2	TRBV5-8	CASSTRAFNYGYTF	TGTGCCAGCAGCACCAGGGCCTTTAACTATGGCTACACCTTC
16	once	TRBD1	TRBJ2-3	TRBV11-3	CASSPTGQAETNTQYF	TGTGCCAGCAGCCCCACGGGACAGGCCGAGACCAATACGCAGTATTTT
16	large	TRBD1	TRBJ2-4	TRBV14	CASSQTGGAAKNIQYF	TGTGCCAGCAGCCAAACAGGGGGCGCGGCCAAAAACATTCAGTACTTC
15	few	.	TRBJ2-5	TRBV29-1	CSVDQGLDVGETQYF	TGCAGCGTTGATCAGGGGCTAGACGTAGGAGAGACCCAGTACTTC
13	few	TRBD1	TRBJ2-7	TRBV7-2	CASSYQGQGEQYF	TGTGCCAGCAGCTACCAGGGACAGGGCGAGCAGTACTTC
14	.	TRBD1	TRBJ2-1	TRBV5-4	CASSPGTGLYEQFF	TGTGCCAGCAGTCCCGGGACAGGGCTCTATGAGCAGTTCTTC
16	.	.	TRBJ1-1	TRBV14	CASSQEGTGRVTEAFF	TGTGCCAGCAGCCAAGAGGGAACAGGGAGGGTCACTGAAGCTTTCTTT
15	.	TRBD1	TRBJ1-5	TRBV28	CASSPSGGFNQPQHF	TGTGCCAGCAGTCCCTCAGGGGGATTCAATCAGCCCCAGCATTTT
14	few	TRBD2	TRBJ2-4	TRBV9	CAPQGLAEGDIQYF	TGTGCCCCCCAGGGACTAGCGGAGGGAGACATTCAGTACTTC
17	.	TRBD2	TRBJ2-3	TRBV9	CASSGGRGGQASDTQYF	TGTGCCAGCTCGGGAGGTCGGGGAGGACAAGCATCAGATACGCAGTATTTT
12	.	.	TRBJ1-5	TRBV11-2	CASSSEGRTQHF	TGTGCCAGCAGCTCCGAGGGGAGGACCCAGCATTTT
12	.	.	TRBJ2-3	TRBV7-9	CASSPALNTQYF	TGTGCCAGCAGCCCCGCACTAAATACGCAGTATTTT
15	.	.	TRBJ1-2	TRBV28	CASTATTSNSYGYTF	TGTGCCAGCACCGCGACGACATCAAATTCCTATGGCTACACCTTC
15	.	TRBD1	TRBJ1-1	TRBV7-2	CASSLHPGQGAEAFF	TGTGCCAGCAGCCTCCACCCCGGACAGGGCGCTGAAGCTTTCTTT
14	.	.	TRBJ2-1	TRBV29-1	CSVGPRAGDNEQFF	TGCAGCGTTGGCCCCCGGGCAGGGGACAATGAGCAGTTCTTC
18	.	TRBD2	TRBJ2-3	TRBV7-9	CSSSPTSGQLPGTDTQYF	TGTTCCAGCAGCCCTACTAGCGGGCAACTTCCTGGCACAGATACGCAGTATTTT
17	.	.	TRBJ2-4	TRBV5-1	CASSLGVAGLAKNIQYF	TGCGCCAGCAGCTTGGGGGTCGCGGGGCTAGCCAAAAACATTCAGTACTTC
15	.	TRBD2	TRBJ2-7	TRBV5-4	CASSRDLAGTYEQYF	TGTGCCAGCAGCCGGGATCTAGCGGGGACCTACGAGCAGTACTTC
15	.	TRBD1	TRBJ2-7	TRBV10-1	CASSLDRAASYEQYF	TGCGCCAGTTCCCTCGACAGGGCCGCCTCCTACGAGCAGTACTTC
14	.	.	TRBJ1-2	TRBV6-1	CASSHPSLPDGYTF	TGTGCCAGCAGTCACCCGTCCTTACCAGATGGCTACACCTTC
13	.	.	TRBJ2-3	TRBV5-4	CASSETPGDTQYF	TGTGCCAGCAGCGAGACACCTGGTGATACGCAGTATTTT
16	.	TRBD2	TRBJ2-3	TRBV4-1	CASSPGLAGGPDTQYF	TGCGCCAGCAGCCCGGGACTAGCGGGAGGGCCAGATACGCAGTATTTT
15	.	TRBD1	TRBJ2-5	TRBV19	CASSRGTGLTETQYF	TGTGCCAGTAGTAGGGGGACAGGGCTAACAGAGACCCAGTACTTC
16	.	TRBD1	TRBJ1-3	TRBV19	CASSRRDRGSGNTIYF	TGTGCCAGTAGTCGAAGGGACAGGGGATCTGGAAACACCATATATTTT
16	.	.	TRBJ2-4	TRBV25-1	CASSDGRVTAKNIQYF	TGTGCCAGCAGTGACGGCAGGGTGACAGCCAAAAACATTCAGTACTTC
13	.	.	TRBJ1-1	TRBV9	CASSVGGLTEAFF	TGTGCCAGCAGCGTAGGGGGGCTAACTGAAGCTTTCTTT
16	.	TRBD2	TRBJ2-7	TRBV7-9	CSSSLEGGAFSYEQYF	TGTTCCAGCAGCTTAGAGGGAGGGGCCTTTTCCTACGAGCAGTACTTC
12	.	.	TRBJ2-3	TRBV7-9	CASSLNAYTQYF	TGTGCCAGCAGCTTAAATGCGTATACGCAGTATTTT
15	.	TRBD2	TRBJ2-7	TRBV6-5	CASSLGGSGRFEQYF	TGTGCCAGCAGCCTCGGGGGTAGCGGGAGATTCGAGCAGTACTTC
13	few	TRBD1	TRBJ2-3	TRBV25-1	CASSVGQSDTQYF	TGTGCCAGCAGTGTGGGACAGTCAGATACGCAGTATTTT
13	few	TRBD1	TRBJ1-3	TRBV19	CASSGTVGNTIYF	TGTGCCAGTTCCGGGACAGTCGGAAACACCATATATTTT
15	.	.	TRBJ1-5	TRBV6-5	CASSLYRGSNQPQHF	TGTGCCAGCAGTCTTTATAGGGGAAGCAATCAGCCCCAGCATTTT
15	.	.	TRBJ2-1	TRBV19	CASSMGQRIYNEQFF	TGTGCCAGTAGTATGGGCCAGCGGATCTACAATGAGCAGTTCTTC